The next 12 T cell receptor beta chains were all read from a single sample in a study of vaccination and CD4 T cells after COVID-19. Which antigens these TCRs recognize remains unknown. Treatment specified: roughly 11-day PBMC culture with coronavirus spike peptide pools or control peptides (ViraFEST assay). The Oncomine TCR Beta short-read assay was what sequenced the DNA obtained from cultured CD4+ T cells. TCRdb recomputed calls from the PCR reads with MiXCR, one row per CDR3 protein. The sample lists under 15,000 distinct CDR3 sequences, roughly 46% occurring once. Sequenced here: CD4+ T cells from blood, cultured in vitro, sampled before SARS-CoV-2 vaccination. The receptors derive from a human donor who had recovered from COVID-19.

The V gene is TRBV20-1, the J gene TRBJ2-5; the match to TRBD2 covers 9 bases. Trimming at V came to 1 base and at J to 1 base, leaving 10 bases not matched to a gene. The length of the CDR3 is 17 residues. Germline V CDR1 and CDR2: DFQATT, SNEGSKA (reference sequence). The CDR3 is CSARARYSGGFQETQYF. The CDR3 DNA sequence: TGCAGTGCTAGAGCCCGATATAGCGGGGGTTTCCAAGAGACCCAGTACTTC.

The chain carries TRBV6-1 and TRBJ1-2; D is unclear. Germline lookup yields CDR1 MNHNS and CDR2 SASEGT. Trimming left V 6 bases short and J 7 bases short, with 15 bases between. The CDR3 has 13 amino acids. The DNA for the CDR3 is TGTGCCAGCAGGGTTGCAGCCGATACTGGCTACACCTTC. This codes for CASRVAADTGYTF.

CDR3 nucleotide sequence: TGTGCCAGCAGTTCCGGGACACGGGAGTTCTTC. Protein sequence: CASSSGTREFF. The gene calls are TRBV28 and TRBJ2-1, with D possibly matching TRBD1 (6 bases). V lost 4 bases to trimming and J lost 14 bases, with 12 bases between them. The CDR3 spans 11 residues. Germline CDR1 MDHEN, CDR2 SYDVKM.

This CDR3 reads CSARDWAGTSSYNEQFF. CDR3 bases: TGCAGTGCTAGAGATTGGGCGGGGACTAGCTCCTACAATGAGCAGTTCTTC. The chain recombines TRBV20-1 with TRBJ2-1, with 8 bases matching TRBD2. V lost 0 bases and J lost 0; bases outside the gene matches: 7. CDR3 size: 17 residues. CDR1 is DFQATT, CDR2 SNEGSKA, per germline (reference sequence).

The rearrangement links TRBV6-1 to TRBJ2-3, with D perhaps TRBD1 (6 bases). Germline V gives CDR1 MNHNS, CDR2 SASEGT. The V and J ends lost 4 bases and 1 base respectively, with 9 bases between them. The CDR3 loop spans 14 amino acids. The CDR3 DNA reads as TGTGCCAGCAGTGTAGAGGGGGGCACAGATACGCAGTATTTT. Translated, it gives CASSVEGGTDTQYF.

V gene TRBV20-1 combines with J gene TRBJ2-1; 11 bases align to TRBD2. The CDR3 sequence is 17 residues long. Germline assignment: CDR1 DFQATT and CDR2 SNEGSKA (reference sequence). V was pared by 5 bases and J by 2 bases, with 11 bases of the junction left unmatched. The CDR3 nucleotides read TGCAGTGCTCCCGAGAGTAGCGGGAGGGCCCCCTACAATGAGCAGTTCTTC. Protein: CSAPESSGRAPYNEQFF.

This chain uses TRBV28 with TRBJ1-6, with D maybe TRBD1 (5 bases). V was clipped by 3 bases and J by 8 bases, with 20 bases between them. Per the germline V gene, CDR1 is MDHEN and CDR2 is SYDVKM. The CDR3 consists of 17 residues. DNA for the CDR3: TGTGCCAGCAGTTTCGTTATCGGCCCCGGGGGGTATTCACCCCTCCACTTT. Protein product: CASSFVIGPGGYSPLHF.

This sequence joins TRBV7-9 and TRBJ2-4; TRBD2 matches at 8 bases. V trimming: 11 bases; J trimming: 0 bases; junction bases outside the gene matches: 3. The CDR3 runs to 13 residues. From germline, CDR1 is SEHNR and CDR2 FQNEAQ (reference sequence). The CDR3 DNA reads TGTGCCGTCGGGGGGGTAGCCAAAAACATTCAGTACTTC. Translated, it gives CAVGGVAKNIQYF.

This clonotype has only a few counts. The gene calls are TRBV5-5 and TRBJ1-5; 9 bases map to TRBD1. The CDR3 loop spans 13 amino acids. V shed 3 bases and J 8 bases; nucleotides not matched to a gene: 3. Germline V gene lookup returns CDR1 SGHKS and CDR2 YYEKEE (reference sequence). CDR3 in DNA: TGTGCCAGCAGCTGGACAGGGGTAGAGCCCCAGCATTTT. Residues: CASSWTGVEPQHF.

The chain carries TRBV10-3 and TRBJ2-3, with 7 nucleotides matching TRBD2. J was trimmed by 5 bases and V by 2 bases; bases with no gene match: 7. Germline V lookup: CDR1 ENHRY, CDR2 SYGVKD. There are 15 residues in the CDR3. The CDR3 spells CAISEKVRGGDTQYF. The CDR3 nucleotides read TGTGCCATCAGTGAGAAGGTCCGCGGGGGAGATACGCAGTATTTT.

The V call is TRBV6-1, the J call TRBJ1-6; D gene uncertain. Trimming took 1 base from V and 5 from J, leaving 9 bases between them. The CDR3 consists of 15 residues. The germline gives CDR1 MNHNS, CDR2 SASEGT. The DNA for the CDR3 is TGTGCCAGCAGTGAAGTCGGAGGGAATAATTCACCCCTCCACTTT. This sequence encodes CASSEVGGNNSPLHF.

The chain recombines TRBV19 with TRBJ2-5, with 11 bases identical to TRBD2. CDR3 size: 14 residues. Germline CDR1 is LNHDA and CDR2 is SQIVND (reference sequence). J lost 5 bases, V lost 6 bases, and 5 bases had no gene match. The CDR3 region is CASSTSGSWETQYF. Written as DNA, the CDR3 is TGTGCCAGTAGCACTAGCGGGAGTTGGGAGACCCAGTACTTC.